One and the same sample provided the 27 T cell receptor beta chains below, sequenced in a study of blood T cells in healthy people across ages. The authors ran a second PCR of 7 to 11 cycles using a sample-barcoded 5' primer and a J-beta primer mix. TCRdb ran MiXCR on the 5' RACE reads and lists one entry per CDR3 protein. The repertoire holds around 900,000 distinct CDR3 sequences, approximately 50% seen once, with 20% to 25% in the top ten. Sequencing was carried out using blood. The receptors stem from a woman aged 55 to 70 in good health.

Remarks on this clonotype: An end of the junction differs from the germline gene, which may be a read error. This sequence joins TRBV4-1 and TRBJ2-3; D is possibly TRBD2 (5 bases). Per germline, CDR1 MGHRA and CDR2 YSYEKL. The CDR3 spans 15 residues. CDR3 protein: CASNQASGSTDTQYF. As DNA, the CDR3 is TGCGCCAGCAACCAAGCGTCGGGGAGCACAGATACGCAGTATTTT.

The CDR3 coding sequence is TGTGCCAGCAGTCCCCCCATAGGCGGGACCGCCCCGAACACCGGGGAGCTGTTTTTT. Translated, it gives CASSPPIGGTAPNTGELFF. The chain is built from TRBV12-3 or TRBV12-4 and TRBJ2-2, with D maybe TRBD2 (6 bases). The V gene lost 5 bases and the J gene lost 0 bases, with 22 bases spanning the gap. CDR3 length equals 19 residues.

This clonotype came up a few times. The CDR3 is CASSLEVSVGEQYF. CDR3 sequence (DNA): TGTGCCAGCAGCTTAGAGGTTTCCGTGGGAGAGCAGTACTTC. The chain recombines TRBV7-2 with TRBJ2-7; D gene uncertain. Trimming took off 1 base at V and 7 bases at J, with 14 bases between the two ends. Germline-derived CDR1 and CDR2 are SGHTA and FQGNSA. The CDR3 extends over 14 amino acids.

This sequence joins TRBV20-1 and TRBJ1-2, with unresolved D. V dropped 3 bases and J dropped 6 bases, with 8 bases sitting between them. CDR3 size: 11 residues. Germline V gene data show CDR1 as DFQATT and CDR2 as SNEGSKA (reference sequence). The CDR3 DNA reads TGCAGTGCTAGGCCTTGGGATGGCTACACCTTC. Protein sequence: CSARPWDGYTF.

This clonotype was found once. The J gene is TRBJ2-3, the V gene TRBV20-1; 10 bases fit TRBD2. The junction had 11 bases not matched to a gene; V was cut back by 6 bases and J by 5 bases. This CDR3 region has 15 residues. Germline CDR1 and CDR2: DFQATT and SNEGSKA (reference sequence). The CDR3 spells CSAAPTSGTEDTQYF. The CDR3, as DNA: TGCAGTGCCGCCCCTACTAGCGGGACTGAAGATACGCAGTATTTT.

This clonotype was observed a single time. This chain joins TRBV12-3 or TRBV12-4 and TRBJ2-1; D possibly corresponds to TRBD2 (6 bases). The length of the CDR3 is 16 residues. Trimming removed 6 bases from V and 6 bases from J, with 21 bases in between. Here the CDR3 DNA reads TGTGCCAGCAGCTTAAACCTGGCACTTAGCGGCAATGAGCAGTTCTTC. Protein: CASSLNLALSGNEQFF.

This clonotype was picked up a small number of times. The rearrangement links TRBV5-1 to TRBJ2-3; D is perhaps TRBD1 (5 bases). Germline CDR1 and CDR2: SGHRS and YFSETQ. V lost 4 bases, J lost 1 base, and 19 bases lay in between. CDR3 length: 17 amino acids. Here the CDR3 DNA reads TGCGCCAGCAGCGGGCCATCTCCAGGGTGGGGCACAGATACGCAGTATTTT. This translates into CASSGPSPGWGTDTQYF.

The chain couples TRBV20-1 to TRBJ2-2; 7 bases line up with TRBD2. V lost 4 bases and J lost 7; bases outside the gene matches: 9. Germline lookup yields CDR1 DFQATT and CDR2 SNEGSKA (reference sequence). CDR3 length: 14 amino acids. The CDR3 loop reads CSATIRDYVGELFF. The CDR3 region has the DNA TGCAGTGCTACAATCCGGGACTATGTCGGGGAGCTGTTTTTT.

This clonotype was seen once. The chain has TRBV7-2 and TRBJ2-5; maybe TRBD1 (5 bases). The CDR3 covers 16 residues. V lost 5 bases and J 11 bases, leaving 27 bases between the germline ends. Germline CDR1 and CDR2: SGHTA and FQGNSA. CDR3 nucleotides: TGTGCCAGCAGCCCCCAGGCGCTGGGGCTTAGCAATGAGCAGTACTTC. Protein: CASSPQALGLSNEQYF.

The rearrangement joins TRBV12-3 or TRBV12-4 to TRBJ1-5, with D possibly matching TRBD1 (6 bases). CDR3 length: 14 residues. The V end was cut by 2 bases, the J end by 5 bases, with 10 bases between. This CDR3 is CASSLTAGDQPQHF. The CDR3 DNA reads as TGTGCCAGCAGTTTAACGGCAGGGGATCAGCCCCAGCATTTT.

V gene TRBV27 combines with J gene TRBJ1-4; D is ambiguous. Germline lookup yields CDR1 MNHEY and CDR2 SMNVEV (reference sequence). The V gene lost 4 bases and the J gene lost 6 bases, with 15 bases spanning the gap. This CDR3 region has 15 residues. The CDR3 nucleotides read TGTGCCAGCAGTTCCCTGGGGAGGGTTGATGAAAAACTGTTTTTT. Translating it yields CASSSLGRVDEKLFF.

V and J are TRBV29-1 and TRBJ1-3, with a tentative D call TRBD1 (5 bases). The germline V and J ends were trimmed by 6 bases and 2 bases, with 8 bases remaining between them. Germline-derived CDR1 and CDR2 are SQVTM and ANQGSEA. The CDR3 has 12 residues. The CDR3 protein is CSVRDAGNTIYF. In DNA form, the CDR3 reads TGCAGCGTCAGGGACGCTGGAAACACCATATATTTT.

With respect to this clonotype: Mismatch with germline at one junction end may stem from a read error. In DNA, the CDR3 is TGCAGCGTCCACGGGGGGCGCCTGGATATGCAGTATTTT. Protein: CSVHGGRLDMQYF. The genes are TRBV29-1 and TRBJ2-3, with D possibly being TRBD2 (7 bases). Germline CDR1 and CDR2: SQVTM and ANQGSEA. CDR3 length: 13 amino acids.

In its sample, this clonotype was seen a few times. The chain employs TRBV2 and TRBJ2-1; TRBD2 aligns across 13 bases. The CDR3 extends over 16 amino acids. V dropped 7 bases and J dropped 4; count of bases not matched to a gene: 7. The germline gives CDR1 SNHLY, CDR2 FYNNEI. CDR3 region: CASKIQGLAGYNEQFF. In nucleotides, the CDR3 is TGTGCCAGCAAGATACAGGGACTAGCGGGGTACAATGAGCAGTTCTTC.

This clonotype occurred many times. This CDR3 reads CASSGRSNEKLFF. CDR3 DNA sequence: TGTGCCAGCAGTGGCAGAAGTAATGAAAAACTGTTTTTT. The chain recombines TRBV2 with TRBJ1-4; D remains ambiguous. This CDR3 is 13 amino acids long. Trimming cost V 4 bases and J 4 bases, with 7 bases left between them. Germline V gene lookup returns CDR1 SNHLY and CDR2 FYNNEI. Full variable domain (remainder filled in from reference TRBV2 and TRBJ1-4): EPEVTQTPSHQVTQMGQEVILRCVPISNHLYFYWYRQILGQKVEFLVSFYNNEISEKSEIFDDQFSVERPDGSNFTLKIRSTKLEDSAMYFCASSGRSNEKLFFGSGTQLSVL.

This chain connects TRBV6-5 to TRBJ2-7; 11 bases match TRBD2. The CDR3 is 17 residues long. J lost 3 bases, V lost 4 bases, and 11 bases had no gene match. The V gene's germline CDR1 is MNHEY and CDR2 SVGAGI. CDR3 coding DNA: TGTGCCAGCAGTTCTACTAGCGGGAGATCTCGACTCTACGAGCAGTACTTC. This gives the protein CASSSTSGRSRLYEQYF.

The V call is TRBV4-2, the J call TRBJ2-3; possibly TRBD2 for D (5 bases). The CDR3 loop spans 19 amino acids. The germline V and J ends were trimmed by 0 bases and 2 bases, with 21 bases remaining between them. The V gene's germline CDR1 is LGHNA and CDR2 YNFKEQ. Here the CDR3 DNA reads TGTGCCAGCAGCCAAGATGGGCTCTTGGCTAGCAGATACACAGATACGCAGTATTTT. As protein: CASSQDGLLASRYTDTQYF.

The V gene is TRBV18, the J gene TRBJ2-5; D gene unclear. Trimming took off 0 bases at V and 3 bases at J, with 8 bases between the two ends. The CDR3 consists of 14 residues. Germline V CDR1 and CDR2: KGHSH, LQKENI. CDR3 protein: CASSPPTSEETQYF. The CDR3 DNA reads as TGTGCCAGCTCACCACCTACATCCGAAGAGACCCAGTACTTC. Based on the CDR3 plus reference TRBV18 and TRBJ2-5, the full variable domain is NAGVMQNPRHLVRRRGQEARLRCSPMKGHSHVYWYRQLPEEGLKFMVYLQKENIIDESGMPKERFSAEFPKEGPSILRIQQVVRGDSAAYFCASSPPTSEETQYFGPGTRLLVL.

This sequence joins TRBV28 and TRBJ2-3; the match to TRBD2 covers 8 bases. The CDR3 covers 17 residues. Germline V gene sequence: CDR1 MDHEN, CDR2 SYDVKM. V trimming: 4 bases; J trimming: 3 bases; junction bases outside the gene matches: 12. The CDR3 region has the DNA TGTGCCAGCAGTTCCCCGGGACTAGGGGGGGGGACAGATACGCAGTATTTT. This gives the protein CASSSPGLGGGTDTQYF.

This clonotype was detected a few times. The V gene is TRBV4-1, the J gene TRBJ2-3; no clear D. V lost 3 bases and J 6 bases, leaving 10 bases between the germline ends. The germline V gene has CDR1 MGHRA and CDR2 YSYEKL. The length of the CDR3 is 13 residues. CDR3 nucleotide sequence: TGCGCCAGCAGCCATTTCGGGCGGGATACGCAGTATTTT. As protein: CASSHFGRDTQYF.

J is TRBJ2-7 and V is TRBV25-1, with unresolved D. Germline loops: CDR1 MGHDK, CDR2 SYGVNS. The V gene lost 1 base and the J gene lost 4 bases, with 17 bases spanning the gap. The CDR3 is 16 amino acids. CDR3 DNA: TGTGCCAGCAGTGAATCGAGCCCTCGTGGAAAATACGAGCAGTACTTC. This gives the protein CASSESSPRGKYEQYF.

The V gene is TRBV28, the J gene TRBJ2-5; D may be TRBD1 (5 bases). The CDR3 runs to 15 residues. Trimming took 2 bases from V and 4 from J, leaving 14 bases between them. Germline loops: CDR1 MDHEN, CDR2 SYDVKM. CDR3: CASSLPDRPGETQYF. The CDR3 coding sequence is TGTGCCAGCAGTTTACCAGACAGACCCGGAGAGACCCAGTACTTC. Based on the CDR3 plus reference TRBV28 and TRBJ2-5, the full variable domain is DVKVTQSSRYLVKRTGEKVFLECVQDMDHENMFWYRQDPGLGLRLIYFSYDVKMKEKGDIPEGYSVSREKKERFSLILESASTNQTSMYLCASSLPDRPGETQYFGPGTRLLVL.

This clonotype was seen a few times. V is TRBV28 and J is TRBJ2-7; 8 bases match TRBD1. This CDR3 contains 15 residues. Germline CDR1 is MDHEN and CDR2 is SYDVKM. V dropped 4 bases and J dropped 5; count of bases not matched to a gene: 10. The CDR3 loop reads CASSSRTGLAHEQYF. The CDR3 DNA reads TGTGCCAGCAGTTCCCGGACAGGGTTGGCCCACGAGCAGTACTTC.

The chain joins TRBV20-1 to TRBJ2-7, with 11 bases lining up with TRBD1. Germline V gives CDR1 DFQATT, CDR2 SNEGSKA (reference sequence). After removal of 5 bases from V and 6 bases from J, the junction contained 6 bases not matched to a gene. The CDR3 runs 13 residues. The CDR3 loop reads CSAWDRGSSEQYF. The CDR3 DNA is TGCAGTGCTTGGGACAGGGGGTCATCCGAGCAGTACTTC.

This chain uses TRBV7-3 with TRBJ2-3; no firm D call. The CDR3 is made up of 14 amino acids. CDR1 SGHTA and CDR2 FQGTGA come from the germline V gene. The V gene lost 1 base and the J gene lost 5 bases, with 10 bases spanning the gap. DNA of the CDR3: TGTGCCAGCAGCTTAAGTGTTTCTGGAGATACGCAGTATTTT. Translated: CASSLSVSGDTQYF.

The CDR3 DNA reads as TGTGCCAGCAGTATACAGGGATTTGAGCAGTTCTTC. Its protein product is CASSIQGFEQFF. This rearrangement joins TRBV12-3 or TRBV12-4 to TRBJ2-1, with D perhaps TRBD1 (6 bases). CDR3 length: 12 amino acids. V was cut by 5 bases and J by 9 bases, with 11 bases left in between.

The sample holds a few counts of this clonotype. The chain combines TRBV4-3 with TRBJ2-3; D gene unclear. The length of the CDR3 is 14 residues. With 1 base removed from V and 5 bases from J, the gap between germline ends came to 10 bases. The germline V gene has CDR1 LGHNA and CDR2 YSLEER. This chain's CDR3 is CASSQVRILDTQYF. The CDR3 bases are TGCGCCAGCAGCCAAGTACGGATCCTAGATACGCAGTATTTT.